What follows are 30 T cell receptor beta chains derived from one specimen sequenced in a study of early T cells in non-severe SARS-CoV-2 infection (dated by TCRdb to 2020 to 2023). Receptor libraries were prepared by 5' RACE. TCRdb shows the sequencer as NextSeq 500. TCRdb reanalyzed the raw reads on its own, using fastp at Q25 for trimming and MiXCR for clone calling, and kept in-frame beta chains. Under each unique CDR3 protein, matching rows form one entry showing the most common genes and DNA. The sample data list about 59,000 distinct CDR3 sequences, and 13% of these were observed just once. Clones ranked in the top ten supply about 9.3% of the sample. The sample consisted of whole blood, taken at baseline. Every receptor here comes from an adult who was a healthcare worker with PCR-confirmed SARS-CoV-2 infection or an uninfected control (not recorded which).

This clonotype has only a few counts. This chain connects TRBV19 to TRBJ2-3; perhaps TRBD1 as D (6 bases). Germline CDR1 is LNHDA and CDR2 is SQIVND (reference sequence). The CDR3 is made up of 15 amino acids. V dropped 2 bases and J dropped 4 bases, with 13 bases sitting between them. The CDR3 sequence: CASSIYRTASDTQYF. The CDR3, as DNA: TGTGCCAGTAGTATATACCGGACAGCCTCAGATACGCAGTATTTT.

This clonotype was observed many times. V usage is TRBV11-2 and J usage is TRBJ2-7, with 9 bases matching TRBD2. V shed 6 bases, J shed 0 bases, and the junction held 6 bases outside the gene matches. Per the germline V gene, CDR1 is SGHAT and CDR2 is FQNNGV. The CDR3 runs to 15 residues. CDR3 in amino acids: CASRPSGANSYEQYF. The CDR3 DNA sequence: TGTGCCAGCAGACCTAGCGGGGCCAACTCCTACGAGCAGTACTTC.

This clonotype was seen ten or more times. The V gene is TRBV6-6, the J gene TRBJ2-7; 8 bases are shared with TRBD1. Trimming at V came to 7 bases and at J to 2 bases, leaving 4 bases not matched to a gene. This CDR3 has 13 amino acids. Germline V gene sequence: CDR1 MNHNY, CDR2 SVGAGI (reference sequence). The CDR3 loop reads CASTMDRAYEQYF. As DNA, the CDR3 is TGTGCCAGCACGATGGACAGGGCCTACGAGCAGTACTTC.

CDR3 sequence: CSARRQGNTEAFF. The CDR3, as DNA: TGCAGTGCTAGGAGACAGGGGAACACTGAAGCTTTCTTT. The chain recombines TRBV20-1 with TRBJ1-1; 7 bases match TRBD1. Germline values: CDR1 DFQATT, CDR2 SNEGSKA (reference sequence). With V trimmed by 3 bases and J by 1 base, 2 bases remained unmatched. The CDR3 totals 13 residues.

The chain uses TRBV28 and TRBJ2-6; maybe TRBD2 (6 bases). CDR1 is MDHEN, CDR2 SYDVKM, per germline. There are 17 residues in the CDR3. Trimming removed 3 bases at V and 3 bases at J, with 15 bases between. The CDR3 nucleotides are TGTGCCAGCAGTTTTCCTTGGGGGGTTGGTGGGGCCAACGTCCTGACTTTC. It specifies CASSFPWGVGGANVLTF.

This chain connects TRBV9 to TRBJ2-3; 7 bases match TRBD2. CDR1 and CDR2 from the germline V gene are SGDLS and YYNGEE. This CDR3 has 15 residues. V lost 3 bases to trimming and J lost 0 bases; unmatched junction nucleotides: 4. The CDR3 protein is CASSADSGSTDTQYF. In DNA, the CDR3 is TGTGCCAGCAGCGCGGATAGCGGGAGCACAGATACGCAGTATTTT.

This clonotype was seen a handful of times. The V and J genes are TRBV19 and TRBJ2-6; D unclear. Germline V gene lookup returns CDR1 LNHDA and CDR2 SQIVND (reference sequence). V dropped 3 bases and J dropped 0 bases, with 15 bases sitting between them. CDR3 length equals 18 residues. The CDR3: CASSIGLQRHSGANVLTF. The CDR3 region has the DNA TGTGCCAGTAGTATTGGGCTACAGCGCCACTCTGGGGCCAACGTCCTGACTTTC.

This clonotype was detected only a few times. The chain couples TRBV14 to TRBJ2-3; D might be TRBD2 (6 bases). Germline CDR1 and CDR2: SGHDN and FVKESK. V was clipped by 2 bases and J by 2 bases, with 14 bases between them. The CDR3 is 16 residues long. The CDR3 loop reads CASSQWRGRDTDTQYF. CDR3 DNA: TGTGCCAGCAGCCAATGGAGGGGCCGGGACACAGATACGCAGTATTTT.

This clonotype has at least ten counts. This chain uses TRBV11-2 with TRBJ2-3, with 8 bases aligning to TRBD2. Trimming cost V 0 bases and J 10 bases; bases outside gene matches: 3. Germline lookup yields CDR1 SGHAT and CDR2 FQNNGV. There are 13 residues in the CDR3. In DNA form, the CDR3 reads TGTGCCAGCAGCTTAGAGGGACTAGAAGCGCAGTATTTT. It translates to CASSLEGLEAQYF. Filled out from reference TRBV11-2 and TRBJ2-3, the complete variable domain reads EAGVAQSPRYKIIEKRQSVAFWCNPISGHATLYWYQQILGQGPKLLIQFQNNGVVDDSQLPKDRFSAERLKGVDSTLKIQPAKLEDSAVYLCASSLEGLEAQYFGPGTRLTVL.

This clonotype appeared many times. The chain is built from TRBV28 and TRBJ1-2; no firm D call. V lost 5 bases to trimming and J lost 11 bases, with 18 bases between them. From germline, CDR1 is MDHEN and CDR2 SYDVKM. The CDR3 runs to 13 residues. In DNA, the CDR3 is TGTGCCAGCAGTCCACCGGGCTACCGAGGTTACACCTTC. Its translation: CASSPPGYRGYTF.

The chain joins TRBV30 to TRBJ2-1; unclear D gene. Germline V lookup: CDR1 GTSNPN, CDR2 SVGIG (reference sequence). Trimming removed 1 base from V and 7 bases from J, with 14 bases in between. The CDR3 sequence is 14 residues long. The CDR3 DNA reads TGTGCCTGGAGTGCACAACTGTCCTCAAATGAGCAGTTCTTC. Its translation: CAWSAQLSSNEQFF.

This clonotype turned up a few times. The V gene is TRBV5-5, the J gene TRBJ1-5; D not resolved. Germline CDR1 is SGHKS and CDR2 is YYEKEE (reference sequence). This CDR3 comprises 15 residues. V gave up 6 bases and J gave up 0 bases, with 13 bases separating them. CDR3 amino acids: CASTPGEYSNQPQHF. The CDR3 region has the DNA TGTGCCAGCACCCCCGGGGAATATAGCAATCAGCCCCAGCATTTT.

Many counts were recorded for this clonotype. This sequence joins TRBV12-3 or TRBV12-4 and TRBJ2-3; D might be TRBD2 (7 bases). CDR3 length equals 15 residues. V was trimmed by 6 bases and J by 2 bases, leaving 15 bases between them. CDR3 amino acids: CASRSGGPNTDTQYF. The CDR3 DNA follows: TGTGCCAGCAGGTCGGGGGGCCCGAACACAGATACGCAGTATTTT.

This clonotype came up many times. The CDR3 loop is CASSAATSPLGGELFF. The CDR3 region has the DNA TGTGCCAGCAGCGCCGCGACTAGCCCCTTAGGCGGGGAGCTGTTTTTT. The J gene is TRBJ2-2, the V gene TRBV2, with 7 bases that match TRBD2. The trim removed 6 bases at V and 7 bases at J, leaving 14 bases unmatched. In germline, CDR1 is SNHLY, CDR2 FYNNEI. The CDR3 consists of 16 residues.

This clonotype was seen more than once but under ten times. The V and J genes are TRBV4-2 and TRBJ2-7, with 9 bases fitting TRBD1. CDR3 size: 13 residues. V shed 5 bases and J 7 bases; nucleotides not matched to a gene: 6. Germline CDR1 reads LGHNA; CDR2 reads YNFKEQ. For the CDR3, the DNA is TGTGCCAGCAGCTCGCGCGACAGGGGGGAGCAGTACTTC. Translation: CASSSRDRGEQYF.

The V and J genes are TRBV9 and TRBJ2-5; 8 bases align to TRBD1. After removal of 6 bases from V and 1 base from J, the junction contained 5 bases not matched to a gene. CDR1 and CDR2 (germline): SGDLS, YYNGEE. CDR3 length: 14 amino acids. CDR3 nucleotide sequence: TGTGCCAGCAACCGACAGGGGTTCCAAGAGACCCAGTACTTC. Translation gives CASNRQGFQETQYF.

This clonotype was found a few times. The J gene is TRBJ2-1, the V gene TRBV9; either TRBD1 or TRBD2 may fit D (5 bases each). The CDR3 contains 16 residues. Per germline, CDR1 SGDLS and CDR2 YYNGEE. Trimming took 3 bases from V and 3 from J, leaving 16 bases between them. The CDR3 reads CASSGGDGEYYNEQFF. CDR3 DNA sequence: TGTGCCAGCAGCGGAGGGGACGGGGAATACTACAATGAGCAGTTCTTC.

A few counts support this clonotype. The chain links TRBV9 to TRBJ2-7; a weak D match, TRBD1 (6 bases). Germline lookup yields CDR1 SGDLS and CDR2 YYNGEE. The CDR3 is made up of 13 amino acids. Deletions cut 3 bases from V and 5 bases from J, with 12 bases between. Here the CDR3 DNA reads TGTGCCAGCAGCGGGACAGCAAGAAACGAGCAGTACTTC. It encodes CASSGTARNEQYF. The entire variable domain, with the rest obtained from reference TRBV9 and TRBJ2-7, is as follows: DSGVTQTPKHLITATGQRVTLRCSPRSGDLSVYWYQQSLDQGLQFLIQYYNGEERAKGNILERFSAQQFPDLHSELNLSSLELGDSALYFCASSGTARNEQYFGPGTRLTVT.

This clonotype was picked up a small number of times. V gene TRBV28 combines with J gene TRBJ2-3; TRBD1 or TRBD2 may be the D gene (6 bases each). Germline loops: CDR1 MDHEN, CDR2 SYDVKM. Trimming cost V 6 bases and J 4 bases, with 14 bases left between them. The CDR3 spans 14 residues. CDR3 protein: CASSGGGSPDTQYF. CDR3 coding DNA: TGTGCCAGCAGCGGAGGGGGTAGCCCAGATACGCAGTATTTT.

The chain joins TRBV20-1 to TRBJ2-7, with TRBD1 matching over 8 bases. The V segment lost 3 bases and the J segment 5 bases; nucleotides outside the gene matches: 12. The V gene's germline CDR1 is DFQATT and CDR2 SNEGSKA (reference sequence). The CDR3 totals 15 residues. The CDR3 nucleotides read TGCAGTGCTAGCGTAAAGAGACAGGGGATCAACGAGCAGTACTTC. Its translation is CSASVKRQGINEQYF.

In this sample, this clonotype turned up a few times. V is TRBV4-1 and J is TRBJ1-2; D perhaps matches TRBD1 (5 bases). V lost 0 bases and J lost 4, with 9 bases in between. Germline V gene data show CDR1 as MGHRA and CDR2 as YSYEKL. This CDR3 is 14 amino acids long. CDR3 nucleotide sequence: TGCGCCAGCAGCCAAGAGGGGCTTACCTATGGCTACACCTTC. It is translated as CASSQEGLTYGYTF.

The V and J genes are TRBV20-1 and TRBJ1-1, with 8 bases that match TRBD1. V was clipped by 1 base and J by 5 bases; unmatched bases: 3. CDR1 and CDR2 (germline): DFQATT, SNEGSKA (reference sequence). There are 13 residues in the CDR3. DNA for the CDR3: TGCAGTGCTAGAGTCCAGGGGGCGACTGAAGCTTTCTTT. This encodes CSARVQGATEAFF.

V gene TRBV25-1 combines with J gene TRBJ2-7, with D uncertain. V lost 5 bases, J lost 5 bases, and 13 bases lay in between. Germline V gene data show CDR1 as MGHDK and CDR2 as SYGVNS. The CDR3 spans 13 residues. The CDR3 spells CASSRTYGHEQYF. The CDR3 coding sequence is TGTGCCAGCAGTAGGACCTACGGCCACGAGCAGTACTTC.

This clonotype was recorded a few times. V and J are TRBV6-5 and TRBJ2-3, with unresolved D. V lost 6 bases to trimming and J lost 2 bases, with 12 bases between them. Germline CDR1 reads MNHEY; CDR2 reads SVGAGI. There are 14 residues in the CDR3. The CDR3 sequence: CASSSDTPTDTQYF. The CDR3 DNA is TGTGCCAGCAGCTCCGACACCCCCACAGATACGCAGTATTTT.

The table lists this clonotype with many counts. For the CDR3, the DNA is TGCGCCAGCAGGGACGCTAGCGGGGGACAGACCCAGTACTTC. This codes for CASRDASGGQTQYF. The rearrangement joins TRBV5-1 to TRBJ2-5; TRBD2 matches 10 bases. The germline V gene encodes CDR1 SGHRS and CDR2 YFSETQ. V was pared by 5 bases and J by 6 bases, with 7 bases of the junction left unmatched. The CDR3 consists of 14 residues.

In this sample, this clonotype turned up a few times. The V call is TRBV7-6, the J call TRBJ2-7; 7 nucleotides align to TRBD1. The J segment lost 3 bases and the V segment lost 0 bases, leaving 5 bases of the junction unmatched. The CDR3 runs to 15 residues. In germline, CDR1 is SGHVS, CDR2 FNYEAQ. The CDR3 loop is CASSLADGTVYEQYF. CDR3 nucleotide sequence: TGTGCCAGCAGCTTAGCGGACGGGACAGTCTACGAGCAGTACTTC.

This rearrangement joins TRBV11-2 to TRBJ1-1; D call uncertain. Trimming shortened V by 2 bases and J by 3 bases, and 4 bases separated the two germline ends. Per germline, CDR1 SGHAT and CDR2 FQNNGV. The CDR3 consists of 12 residues. The chain's CDR3 is CASSLTYTEAFF. The CDR3 bases are TGTGCCAGCAGCTTAACGTACACTGAAGCTTTCTTT.

This clonotype was seen at least ten times. The V gene is TRBV10-3, the J gene TRBJ2-5; possible D gene TRBD1, 6 bases. Germline CDR1 and CDR2: ENHRY and SYGVKD. V lost 0 bases, J lost 7 bases, and 12 bases lay in between. The CDR3 contains 14 residues. The CDR3 here is CAISESAGARTQYF. The CDR3 DNA reads as TGTGCCATCAGTGAGTCGGCAGGGGCTAGGACCCAGTACTTC.

The V gene is TRBV24-1, the J gene TRBJ2-1; possible D gene TRBD1, 6 bases. This CDR3 has 16 residues. The V end lost 7 bases, the J end lost 7 bases, and 22 bases lay between the germline ends. Looked up from germline, CDR1 is KGHDR and CDR2 is SFDVKD. CDR3 in amino acids: CATSPGRGLSGNEQFF. CDR3 sequence (DNA): TGTGCCACCAGCCCCGGCAGGGGCTTGTCAGGGAATGAGCAGTTCTTC.

This clonotype came up a few times. The rearrangement links TRBV5-6 to TRBJ2-5; possible D gene TRBD1, 5 bases. This CDR3 comprises 13 residues. Trimming stripped 0 bases from V and 6 bases from J, with 9 bases between. Germline loops: CDR1 SGHDT, CDR2 YYEEEE. The CDR3 spells CASSLAGWKTQYF. CDR3 in DNA: TGTGCCAGCAGCTTGGCAGGGTGGAAGACCCAGTACTTC.